A single sample is the source of the 30 T cell receptor beta chains below, sequenced in a study of OX40 agonist ivuxolimab in advanced cancers. Sequencing was performed with immunoSEQ multiplex PCR; in TCRdb, only in-frame clones are kept and a portion is missing. The top ten clones hold around 8% of a sample with approximately 70,000 clones, roughly 80% of them seen once. The sample here was CD4+ or CD8+ T cells sorted from blood, taken in a trial of the OX40 agonist ivuxolimab. The origin of the receptors is an adult with an advanced solid tumor such as melanoma, head and neck, liver or kidney cancer.

This chain joins TRBV15 and TRBJ1-6; tentatively, D is TRBD1 (5 bases). V lost 0 bases and J 8 bases, leaving 17 bases between the germline ends. The length of the CDR3 is 17 residues. Germline loops: CDR1 LNHNV, CDR2 YYDKDF (reference sequence). CDR3 nucleotide sequence: TGTGCCACCAGCAGAGATCGATCCGGGACGGGGGATTCACCCCTCCACTTT. The encoded protein is CATSRDRSGTGDSPLHF.

V is TRBV28 and J is TRBJ2-3; D possibly corresponds to TRBD1 (5 bases). Germline-derived CDR1 and CDR2 are MDHEN and SYDVKM. The ends were cut back, 4 bases at V and 2 bases at J, with 10 bases in the middle. CDR3 size: 14 residues. The CDR3 nucleotides are TGTGCCAGCAGTTCCGACAGCAACACAGATACGCAGTATTTT. It is translated as CASSSDSNTDTQYF.

This clone has only one observation. The CDR3 DNA reads TGTGCCAGCAGTGATCCGGCCAACAATGAAAAACTGTTTTTT. It translates to CASSDPANNEKLFF. This chain uses TRBV6-6 with TRBJ1-4; D gene uncertain. Trimming cost V 5 bases and J 5 bases, with 12 bases left between them. CDR1 MNHNY and CDR2 SVGAGI come from the germline V gene (reference sequence). CDR3 length: 14 residues.

In its sample, this clone was seen once. V gene TRBV27 combines with J gene TRBJ2-7, with D tentatively TRBD2 (6 bases). Germline V CDR1 and CDR2: MNHEY, SMNVEV (reference sequence). The CDR3 has 12 residues. Trimming shortened V by 8 bases and J by 5 bases, and 13 bases separated the two germline ends. CDR3 protein: CASGRGFNEQYF. The CDR3 coding sequence is TGTGCCAGCGGACGGGGGTTTAACGAGCAGTACTTC.

The rearrangement joins TRBV7-9 to TRBJ1-2; no definite D call. CDR1 and CDR2 from the germline V gene are SEHNR and FQNEAQ (reference sequence). The length of the CDR3 is 15 residues. V was pared by 5 bases and J by 0 bases, with 13 bases between. The CDR3 region is CASSPISLANYGYTF. The DNA of the CDR3 is TGTGCCAGCAGCCCCATAAGCTTAGCTAACTATGGCTACACCTTC. The variable domain in full, completed from reference TRBV7-9 and TRBJ1-2, reads DTGVSQNPRHKITKRGQNVTFRCDPISEHNRLYWYRQTLGQGPEFLTYFQNEAQLEKSRLLSDRFSAERPKGSFSTLEIQRTEQGDSAMYLCASSPISLANYGYTFGSGTRLTVV.

In DNA, the CDR3 is TGTGCCAGCAGTGAAAGAGGGAGGGGCGGTGGCTATGGCTACACCTTC. It codes for CASSERGRGGGYGYTF. The rearrangement uses TRBV6-1 and TRBJ1-2; D perhaps matches TRBD1 (5 bases). Germline lookup yields CDR1 MNHNS and CDR2 SASEGT. The CDR3 is 16 amino acids. Trimming removed 2 bases at V and 4 bases at J, with 17 bases between.

This chain joins TRBV14 and TRBJ2-4; tentatively, D is TRBD1 (6 bases). The CDR3 runs 14 residues. The V and J ends lost 0 bases and 8 bases respectively, with 11 bases between them. Germline CDR1 reads SGHDN; CDR2 reads FVKESK. The CDR3 DNA sequence: TGTGCCAGCAGCCAAGACCTCAGGGGTGACATTCAGTACTTC. Amino acids: CASSQDLRGDIQYF.

The chain joins TRBV7-9 to TRBJ1-4, with D unclear. V lost 4 bases and J lost 1, with 10 bases in between. Germline assignment: CDR1 SEHNR and CDR2 FQNEAQ (reference sequence). The CDR3 covers 15 residues. CDR3: CASSSIGVTNEKLFF. The CDR3 nucleotides read TGTGCCAGCAGCTCCATAGGAGTAACTAATGAAAAACTGTTTTTT.

The chain links TRBV28 to TRBJ1-6; 9 nucleotides agree with TRBD1. After removal of 5 bases from V and 0 bases from J, the junction contained 2 bases not matched to a gene. CDR3 length: 16 amino acids. CDR1 is MDHEN and CDR2 is SYDVKM in the germline V gene. The CDR3 coding sequence is TGTGCCAGCAGTGACAGGGGGAGCTCCTATAATTCACCCCTCCACTTT. It codes for CASSDRGSSYNSPLHF.

J is TRBJ2-2 and V is TRBV9; a possible D gene is TRBD1 (5 bases). The CDR3 length is 18 residues. The germline V and J ends were trimmed by 3 bases and 6 bases, with 24 bases remaining between them. Per the germline V gene, CDR1 is SGDLS and CDR2 is YYNGEE. CDR3 sequence (DNA): TGTGCCAGCAGCGCCCAAGTCGGGCCTAGGGGTTCGTCCGGGGAGCTGTTTTTT. Translated, it gives CASSAQVGPRGSSGELFF.

This clone occurred once. The chain is built from TRBV7-2 and TRBJ2-1, with D uncertain. This CDR3 comprises 14 residues. Trimming left V 5 bases short and J 8 bases short, with 16 bases between. Germline V gene lookup returns CDR1 SGHTA and CDR2 FQGNSA. CDR3 bases: TGTGCCAGCAGCCCTCACGCGATATGGGATGAGCAGTTCTTC. Residues: CASSPHAIWDEQFF.

This chain connects TRBV7-2 to TRBJ2-7, with 7 positions matching TRBD1. Germline V gene sequence: CDR1 SGHTA, CDR2 FQGNSA. Trimming cost V 5 bases and J 2 bases; bases outside gene matches: 6. This CDR3 spans 14 amino acids. CDR3 sequence: CASSAGQATYEQYF. The CDR3 nucleotides are TGTGCCAGCAGCGCAGGACAGGCAACCTACGAGCAGTACTTC.

With regard to this clone: Mismatch with germline at one junction end may stem from a read error. The chain is built from TRBV6-4 and TRBJ2-7, with TRBD1 matching 7 bases. The CDR3 spans 13 residues. Germline values: CDR1 MRHNA, CDR2 SNTAGT. This chain's CDR3 is CASSDSTQGERYF. CDR3 sequence (DNA): TGTGCCAGCAGTGACTCGACGCAGGGGGAGCGGTACTTC.

DNA for the CDR3: TGTGCCAGCAGCCCCGGTTTGTTGTCTCCCTACGAGCAGTACTTC. Encoded protein: CASSPGLLSPYEQYF. This rearrangement joins TRBV4-2 to TRBJ2-7; D is ambiguous. The CDR3 extends over 15 amino acids. Trimming cost V 4 bases and J 2 bases, with 15 bases left between them. CDR1 and CDR2 (germline): LGHNA, YNFKEQ.

V and J are TRBV9 and TRBJ2-1; the match to TRBD2 covers 11 bases. This CDR3 has 15 residues. Trimming removed 2 bases from V and 7 bases from J; junction bases left unmatched: 5. The V gene's germline CDR1 is SGDLS and CDR2 YYNGEE. The CDR3: CASSVIAGGPNEQFF. The CDR3 DNA reads TGTGCCAGCAGCGTGATAGCGGGGGGGCCGAATGAGCAGTTCTTC. Combining the CDR3 with reference TRBV9 and TRBJ2-1 gives the whole variable domain DSGVTQTPKHLITATGQRVTLRCSPRSGDLSVYWYQQSLDQGLQFLIQYYNGEERAKGNILERFSAQQFPDLHSELNLSSLELGDSALYFCASSVIAGGPNEQFFGPGTRLTVL.

This chain connects TRBV11-2 to TRBJ1-4, with D possibly matching TRBD1 (5 bases). This CDR3 has 15 amino acids. Germline CDR1 and CDR2: SGHAT and FQNNGV. Trimming removed 2 bases at V and 4 bases at J, with 11 bases between. CDR3 loop: CASSLTSRVNEKLFF. CDR3 DNA: TGTGCCAGCAGCTTAACAAGCAGGGTTAATGAAAAACTGTTTTTT.

The genes are TRBV30 and TRBJ1-2; a weak D match, TRBD1 (6 bases). The CDR3 is 13 residues long. V was cut by 8 bases and J by 4 bases, with 17 bases left in between. The germline V gene encodes CDR1 GTSNPN and CDR2 SVGIG (reference sequence). The CDR3 DNA reads TGTGCCCGCGGCGAACAGGGTATCTATGGCTACACCTTC. Residues: CARGEQGIYGYTF. The whole variable domain, remainder taken from reference TRBV30 and TRBJ1-2, is SQTIHQWPATLVQPVGSPLSLECTVEGTSNPNLYWYRQAAGRGLQLLFYSVGIGQISSEVPQNLSASRPQDRQFILSSKKLLLSDSGFYLCARGEQGIYGYTFGSGTRLTVV.

This clone was detected only once. V is TRBV7-2 and J is TRBJ2-1; D unresolved. Trimming left V 3 bases short and J 7 bases short, with 19 bases between. Germline CDR1 and CDR2: SGHTA and FQGNSA. The CDR3 runs to 16 residues. As DNA, the CDR3 is TGTGCCAGCAGCTTGCTGATCGGGCCTGGGATAAATGAGCAGTTCTTC. Protein sequence: CASSLLIGPGINEQFF.

J is TRBJ1-4 and V is TRBV9; 10 nucleotides match TRBD1. Germline CDR1 and CDR2: SGDLS and YYNGEE. The CDR3 totals 15 residues. Germline trimming cut 4 bases from V and 8 bases from J; bases unmatched to any gene: 8. In DNA form, the CDR3 reads TGTGCCAGCAGCCTCGGACAGGGGGTTAAGGAAAAACTGTTTTTT. This codes for CASSLGQGVKEKLFF. Full variable domain (outside the CDR3, taken from reference TRBV9 and TRBJ1-4): DSGVTQTPKHLITATGQRVTLRCSPRSGDLSVYWYQQSLDQGLQFLIQYYNGEERAKGNILERFSAQQFPDLHSELNLSSLELGDSALYFCASSLGQGVKEKLFFGSGTQLSVL.

The rearrangement uses TRBV7-9 and TRBJ2-3; D is uncertain. Germline lookup yields CDR1 SEHNR and CDR2 FQNEAQ (reference sequence). Trimming took 3 bases from V and 2 from J, leaving 12 bases between them. The CDR3 length is 15 residues. CDR3 nucleotide sequence: TGTGCCAGCAGCTTTAATTTGCGGATCACAGATACGCAGTATTTT. Translated, it gives CASSFNLRITDTQYF. Full variable domain (rest looked up from reference TRBV7-9 and TRBJ2-3): DTGVSQNPRHKITKRGQNVTFRCDPISEHNRLYWYRQTLGQGPEFLTYFQNEAQLEKSRLLSDRFSAERPKGSFSTLEIQRTEQGDSAMYLCASSFNLRITDTQYFGPGTRLTVL.

The chain couples TRBV28 to TRBJ1-5; D remains unclear. V dropped 4 bases and J dropped 3 bases, with 10 bases sitting between them. The CDR3 has 14 residues. Germline CDR1 reads MDHEN; CDR2 reads SYDVKM. DNA for the CDR3: TGTGCCAGCAGTTCCCGAGTTAACAATCAGCCCCAGCATTTT. Amino acid sequence: CASSSRVNNQPQHF.

This chain joins TRBV29-1 and TRBJ1-5, with D unresolved. Germline V lookup: CDR1 SQVTM, CDR2 ANQGSEA. The CDR3 spans 13 residues. V lost 3 bases, J lost 1 base, and 7 bases lay in between. CDR3 amino acids: CSVEYGSNQPQHF. The DNA of the CDR3 is TGCAGCGTTGAGTACGGCAGCAATCAGCCCCAGCATTTT.

The chain combines TRBV14 with TRBJ2-4, with 11 bases matching TRBD2. J gave up 0 bases and V 0 bases, and 13 bases lay outside the gene matches. This CDR3 has 21 amino acids. Germline V gives CDR1 SGHDN, CDR2 FVKESK. The CDR3 sequence: CASSQDRGLAGGGRAKNIQYF. DNA for the CDR3: TGTGCCAGCAGCCAAGATCGGGGCCTAGCGGGAGGCGGTAGAGCCAAAAACATTCAGTACTTC.

This chain uses TRBV27 with TRBJ2-7; D possibly corresponds to TRBD2 (6 bases). The CDR3 has 14 amino acids. The V end lost 3 bases, the J end lost 4 bases, and 13 bases lay between the germline ends. From germline, CDR1 is MNHEY and CDR2 SMNVEV (reference sequence). The CDR3 spells CASSLFNGGYEQYF. The CDR3 DNA reads as TGTGCCAGCAGTTTGTTTAACGGGGGATACGAGCAGTACTTC.

This chain links TRBV5-4 with TRBJ1-2; D is possibly TRBD1 (6 bases). CDR3 length equals 12 residues. Trimming stripped 5 bases from V and 4 bases from J, with 9 bases between. Germline CDR1 SGHNT, CDR2 YYREEE (reference sequence). The CDR3 loop is CASSPDSYGYTF. The CDR3 DNA sequence: TGTGCCAGCAGTCCGGACAGCTATGGCTACACCTTC.

V gene TRBV19 combines with J gene TRBJ2-3, with 10 positions matching TRBD2. J was trimmed by 3 bases and V by 5 bases; bases with no gene match: 8. From germline, CDR1 is LNHDA and CDR2 SQIVND (reference sequence). CDR3 length equals 16 residues. The DNA for the CDR3 is TGTGCCAGTAGTTCCGGGACTAGCGATTCGACAGATACGCAGTATTTT. The encoded protein is CASSSGTSDSTDTQYF.

The gene calls are TRBV28 and TRBJ1-5, with D perhaps TRBD1 (6 bases). The CDR3 is 14 amino acids. Trimming removed 6 bases from V and 6 bases from J, with 15 bases in between. Germline CDR1 MDHEN, CDR2 SYDVKM. The CDR3 spells CASSLMGGSQPQHF. For the CDR3, the DNA is TGTGCCAGCAGCCTAATGGGGGGCAGTCAGCCCCAGCATTTT.

This clone was detected only once. V and J are TRBV7-2 and TRBJ2-4; the match to TRBD2 covers 8 bases. Germline trimming cut 5 bases from V and 0 bases from J; bases unmatched to any gene: 3. CDR3 size: 15 residues. Germline CDR1 SGHTA, CDR2 FQGNSA. The CDR3 nucleotides read TGTGCCAGCAGCCCGGGGGGGGTAGCCAAAAACATTCAGTACTTC. Its protein product is CASSPGGVAKNIQYF.

This chain connects TRBV7-6 to TRBJ2-6; D is unresolved. Trimming shortened V by 4 bases and J by 1 base, and 8 bases separated the two germline ends. CDR1 is SGHVS, CDR2 FNYEAQ, per germline. This CDR3 has 15 residues. The DNA of the CDR3 is TGTGCCAGCAGCTCCTCAAATTCTGGGGCCAACGTCCTGACTTTC. It is translated as CASSSSNSGANVLTF.

V usage is TRBV15 and J usage is TRBJ1-2; TRBD1 might be the D (6 bases). This CDR3 is built from 13 residues. V was cut by 1 base and J by 4 bases, with 7 bases left in between. Germline V gives CDR1 LNHNV, CDR2 YYDKDF (reference sequence). The CDR3 reads CATSRATGYGYTF. DNA of the CDR3: TGTGCCACCAGCAGAGCGACAGGCTATGGCTACACCTTC.